This T cell receptor (beta chain) was captured in a study of blood T cell repertoires in COVID-19. About the study: T cells, B-cell-depleted T cells, or PBMCs provided the cDNA or gDNA that served as material.

The CDR3 consists of 15 residues. CDR1 and CDR2 from the germline V gene are LGHDT and YNNKEL (reference sequence). V lost 2 bases and J lost 4; bases outside the gene matches: 5. As handled by the study authors: Amplification with reference gene primers provided the estimates of nucleated cell counts. The method was immunoSEQ multiplex PCR; TCRdb's version includes in-frame clones alone and lacks a portion of them. That table supplies the V and J calls and clone size; D and trimming were determined from the DNA. The sample holds approximately 44,000 clones, more than 70% seen once. The TCR originated in a human donor in a cohort sampled during active COVID-19. This chain uses TRBV3-1 (or the pseudogene TRBV3-2) with TRBJ1-2, with 9 nucleotides matching TRBD1. Sample: peripheral blood. The CDR3 loop is CASSQPGQGIYGYTF. CDR3 DNA sequence: TGTGCCAGCAGCCAACCGGGACAGGGTATCTATGGCTACACCTTC.